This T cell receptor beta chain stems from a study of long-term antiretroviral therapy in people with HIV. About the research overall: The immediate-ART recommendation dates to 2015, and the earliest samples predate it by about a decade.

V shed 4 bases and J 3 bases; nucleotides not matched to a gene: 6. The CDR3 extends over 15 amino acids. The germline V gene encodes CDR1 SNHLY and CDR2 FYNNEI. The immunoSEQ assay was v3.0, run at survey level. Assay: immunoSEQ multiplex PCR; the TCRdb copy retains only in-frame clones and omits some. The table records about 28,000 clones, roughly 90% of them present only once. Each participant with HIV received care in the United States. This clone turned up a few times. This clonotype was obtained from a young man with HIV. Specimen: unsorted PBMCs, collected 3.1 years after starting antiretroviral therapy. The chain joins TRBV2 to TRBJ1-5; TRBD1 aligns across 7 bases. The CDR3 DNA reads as TGTGCCAGCAGTGGATCGGGACAGATCAATCAGCCCCAGCATTTT. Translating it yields CASSGSGQINQPQHF.